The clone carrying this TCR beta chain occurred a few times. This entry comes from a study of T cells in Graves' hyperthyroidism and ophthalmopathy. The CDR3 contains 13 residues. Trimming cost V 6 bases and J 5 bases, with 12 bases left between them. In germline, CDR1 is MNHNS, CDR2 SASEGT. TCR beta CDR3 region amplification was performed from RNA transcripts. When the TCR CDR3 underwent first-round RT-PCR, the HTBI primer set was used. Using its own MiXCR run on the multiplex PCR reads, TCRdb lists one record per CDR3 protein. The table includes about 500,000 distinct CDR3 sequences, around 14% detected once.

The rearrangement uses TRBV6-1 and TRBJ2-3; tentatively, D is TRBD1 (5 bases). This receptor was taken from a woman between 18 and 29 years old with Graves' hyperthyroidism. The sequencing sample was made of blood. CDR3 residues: CASSPGQGDTQYF. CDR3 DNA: TGTGCCAGCAGCCCAGGTCAGGGAGATACGCAGTATTTT.